These 5 T cell receptor beta chains originate from one sample sequenced in a study of OX40 agonist ivuxolimab in advanced cancers. Clones were read by immunoSEQ multiplex PCR, and TCRdb kept only the in-frame ones, dropping some. The data show tens of thousands of clones, roughly 80% seen once. The material sequenced was CD4+ or CD8+ T cells sorted from blood, taken in a trial of the OX40 agonist ivuxolimab. Receptor source: an adult with an advanced solid tumor such as melanoma, head and neck, liver or kidney cancer.

The CDR3 spells CAAQTSSYQETQYF. CDR3 DNA sequence: TGTGCCGCCCAGACTAGCTCGTACCAAGAGACCCAGTACTTC. V is TRBV28 and J is TRBJ2-5, with 7 nucleotides matching TRBD2. Germline values: CDR1 MDHEN, CDR2 SYDVKM. The CDR3 consists of 14 residues. V was pared by 11 bases and J by 0 bases, with 9 bases of the junction left unmatched.

The chain employs TRBV5-1 and TRBJ2-5; 8 bases align to TRBD1. The V and J ends lost 4 bases and 5 bases, in that order; junction bases with no gene match: 7. The CDR3 has 14 residues. CDR1 is SGHRS, CDR2 YFSETQ, per germline. This chain's CDR3 is CASSTGQGGETQYF. CDR3 coding DNA: TGCGCCAGCAGCACCGGACAGGGCGGGGAGACCCAGTACTTC.

The V call is TRBV19, the J call TRBJ1-2, with D possibly matching TRBD1 (5 bases). Trimming cost V 7 bases and J 6 bases, with 18 bases left between them. Germline V gene lookup returns CDR1 LNHDA and CDR2 SQIVND (reference sequence). The length of the CDR3 is 14 residues. The CDR3 loop is CASTPGRERDGYTF. The CDR3 DNA sequence: TGTGCCAGTACCCCAGGGAGGGAAAGAGATGGCTACACCTTC.

This sequence joins TRBV19 and TRBJ1-1, with 7 bases identical to TRBD1. Trimming cost V 5 bases and J 4 bases; bases outside gene matches: 1. From germline, CDR1 is LNHDA and CDR2 SQIVND (reference sequence). The CDR3 is made up of 12 amino acids. In DNA, the CDR3 is TGTGCCAGTAGTTACAGGGGCACTGAAGCTTTCTTT. Translation: CASSYRGTEAFF.

In DNA, the CDR3 is TGTGCCAGCAGCTCTCCCCCCGCCCATACGCAGTATTTT. The encoded protein is CASSSPPAHTQYF. V usage is TRBV7-2 and J usage is TRBJ2-3; D gene ambiguous. The ends were cut back, 4 bases at V and 7 bases at J, with 12 bases in the middle. Germline loops: CDR1 SGHTA, CDR2 FQGNSA. The CDR3 length is 13 residues.